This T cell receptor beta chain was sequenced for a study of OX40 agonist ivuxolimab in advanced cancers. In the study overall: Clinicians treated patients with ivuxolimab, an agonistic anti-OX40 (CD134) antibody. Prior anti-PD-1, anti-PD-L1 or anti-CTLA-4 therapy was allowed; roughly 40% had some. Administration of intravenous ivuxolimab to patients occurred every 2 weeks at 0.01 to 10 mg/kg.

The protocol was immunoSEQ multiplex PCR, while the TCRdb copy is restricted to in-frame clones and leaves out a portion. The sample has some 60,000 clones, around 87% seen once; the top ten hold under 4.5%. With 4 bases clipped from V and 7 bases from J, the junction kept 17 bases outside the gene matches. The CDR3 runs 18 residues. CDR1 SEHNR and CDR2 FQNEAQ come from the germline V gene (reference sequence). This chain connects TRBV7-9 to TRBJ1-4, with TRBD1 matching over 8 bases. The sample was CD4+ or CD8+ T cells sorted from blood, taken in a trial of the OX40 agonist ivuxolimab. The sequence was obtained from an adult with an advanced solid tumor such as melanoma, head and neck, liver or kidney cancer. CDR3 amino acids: CASSSDLGTGHGSEKLFF. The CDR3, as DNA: TGTGCCAGCAGCTCCGACCTCGGGACAGGACACGGGAGTGAAAAACTGTTTTTT.